This T cell receptor beta chain was obtained from a study of T-cell memory formation after mild COVID-19. TCR alpha and TCR beta cDNA libraries with sample barcodes and UMIs came from 5'RACE using constant-segment primers. TCRdb reprocessed the 5' RACE reads with MiXCR, giving one entry per CDR3 protein. The data contain approximately 260,000 distinct CDR3 sequences, around 15% of them singletons. The CDR3 length is 13 residues. Trimming removed 0 bases from V and 7 bases from J; junction bases left unmatched: 6. Germline V CDR1 and CDR2: DFQATT, SNEGSKA (reference sequence). The sample holds a few counts of this clonotype.

The clonotype was recovered from a man between 18 and 35 years old who had mild COVID-19 (a few samples of this study predate the infection). Cell type and time point are not known. What was sequenced was PBMCs or a T cell subset sorted from them (not recorded which). The V gene is TRBV20-1, the J gene TRBJ2-7, with TRBD2 identical over 7 bases. The CDR3 region is CSARDRLAGEQYF. The CDR3, as DNA: TGCAGTGCTAGAGACAGACTAGCCGGGGAGCAGTACTTC.